This is a list of T cell receptor beta chains from one sample in a study of somatic mutations in cytotoxic T cells in rheumatoid arthritis. Clones were sequenced by immunoSEQ multiplex PCR, and TCRdb holds only the in-frame ones, with some missing. The sample shows about 9,200 clones, roughly 79% of them seen only once. Input material: CD8+ T cells sorted from blood. The receptors were gathered from an adult with rheumatoid arthritis. Each CDR3 is given with its conserved first and last residue. A D gene is named only where the DNA matches it firmly. Rows may omit the clone size; those that give it use once, few, many or a size class.

.	.	TRBJ2-1	TRBV19	CASSIGGAYNEQFF	TGTGCCAGTAGTATTGGGGGAGCCTACAATGAGCAGTTCTTC
.	.	TRBJ2-3	TRBV6-4	CASSDSMGATDTQYF	TGTGCCAGCAGTGACTCGATGGGGGCCACAGATACGCAGTATTTT
TRBD1	.	TRBJ1-2	TRBV28	CASTPQGLDDGYTF	TGTGCCAGCACCCCACAGGGGCTTGACGATGGCTACACCTTC
.	.	TRBJ2-5	TRBV5-8	CASNVRGLETQYF	TGTGCCAGCAACGTCCGGGGGCTAGAGACCCAGTACTTC
TRBD1	.	TRBJ2-7	TRBV5-1	CASSGWTGGDSYEQYF	TGCGCCAGCAGCGGGTGGACAGGGGGCGACAGCTACGAGCAGTACTTC
.	.	TRBJ2-1	TRBV6-1	CASSVWTLSSYNEQFF	TGTGCCAGCAGTGTTTGGACATTGAGCTCCTACAATGAGCAGTTCTTC
.	.	TRBJ2-7	TRBV27	CASSSTGVHEQYF	TGTGCCAGCAGTTCGACAGGTGTCCACGAGCAGTACTTC
TRBD2	.	TRBJ2-1	TRBV27	CASSFGGGAKEQFF	TGTGCCAGCAGTTTCGGCGGGGGGGCTAAAGAGCAGTTCTTC
.	few	TRBJ2-7	TRBV7-2	CASSNNRVEQYF	TGTGCCAGCAGCAATAACAGGGTCGAGCAGTACTTC
.	.	TRBJ2-7	TRBV6-1	CASSLIGSYEQYF	TGTGCCAGCAGTCTCATTGGCTCCTACGAGCAGTACTTC
.	.	TRBJ2-2	TRBV4-1	CASSQDGSGELFF	TGCGCCAGCAGCCAAGATGGGTCCGGGGAGCTGTTTTTT
TRBD2	.	TRBJ2-1	TRBV27	CASSPTTSGDNEQFF	TGTGCCAGCAGTCCCACAACTAGCGGAGACAATGAGCAGTTCTTC
TRBD1	.	TRBJ2-7	TRBV11-2	CASSLSSGQGREQYF	TGTGCCAGCAGCTTGTCGTCTGGACAGGGGCGAGAGCAGTACTTC
.	.	TRBJ2-1	TRBV11-2	CASSLTQSSYNEQFF	TGTGCCAGCAGCCTGACTCAAAGCTCCTACAATGAGCAGTTCTTC
.	.	TRBJ2-7	TRBV5-1	CASSYRDANYEQYF	TGCGCCAGCTCCTATAGGGACGCGAATTACGAGCAGTACTTC
.	.	TRBJ1-5	TRBV10-3	CAIRQGSNQPQHF	TGTGCCATCAGACAGGGTAGCAATCAGCCCCAGCATTTT
TRBD1	.	TRBJ2-7	TRBV6-1	CASSGRQGNVYEQYF	TGTGCCAGCAGTGGTAGACAGGGAAATGTCTACGAGCAGTACTTC
.	once	TRBJ1-5	TRBV13	CASSPRGNQPQHF	TGTGCCAGCAGCCCCCGGGGCAATCAGCCCCAGCATTTT
TRBD2	.	TRBJ2-5	TRBV28	CASSFGTRGGIGETQYF	TGTGCCAGCAGTTTCGGGACCCGGGGGGGCATCGGAGAGACCCAGTACTTC
.	.	TRBJ2-6	TRBV11-2	CASSSSLVLVESGANVLTF	TGTGCCAGCAGCTCCTCCCTTGTCCTCGTAGAGTCTGGGGCCAACGTCCTGACTTTC
TRBD1	.	TRBJ2-2	TRBV15	CATAAGTGDTGELFF	TGTGCCACGGCCGCCGGGACAGGGGACACCGGGGAGCTGTTTTTT
.	.	TRBJ2-5	TRBV9	CASSVVSGRQETQYF	TGTGCCAGCAGCGTAGTCAGCGGCAGACAAGAGACCCAGTACTTC
.	.	TRBJ2-2	TRBV28	CASSSGGELFF	TGTGCCAGCAGTTCTGGCGGGGAGCTGTTTTTT
TRBD2	.	TRBJ2-3	TRBV5-1	CASSLAGREVDTQYF	TGCGCCAGCAGCTTAGCGGGACGGGAAGTAGATACGCAGTATTTT
TRBD1	.	TRBJ2-1	TRBV9	CASSLGQGSGNEQFF	TGTGCCAGCAGCCTGGGACAGGGGAGTGGTAATGAGCAGTTCTTC
TRBD2	once	TRBJ2-3	TRBV15	CATSRDRAGATDTQYF	TGTGCCACCAGCAGAGATCGGGCGGGAGCCACAGATACGCAGTATTTT
.	.	TRBJ1-3	TRBV4-1	CASSQVFPPGVKNTIYF	TGCGCCAGCAGCCAAGTATTTCCGCCAGGGGTAAAGAACACCATATATTTT
TRBD1	few	TRBJ1-1	TRBV27	CASSRDRGMNTEAFF	TGTGCCAGCAGTAGAGACAGGGGCATGAACACTGAAGCTTTCTTT
.	medium-sized	TRBJ2-2	TRBV6-1	CASSEGGVTGELFF	TGTGCCAGCAGTGAAGGTGGAGTCACCGGGGAGCTGTTTTTT
TRBD1	.	TRBJ2-7	TRBV11-2	CASSPRTGSGSYEQYF	TGTGCCAGCAGCCCAAGGACAGGGTCGGGCTCCTACGAGCAGTACTTC
.	.	TRBJ1-1	TRBV4-2	CASSLDGLGVRTEAFF	TGTGCCAGCAGCTTGGACGGCTTAGGGGTGCGCACTGAAGCTTTCTTT
TRBD2	.	TRBJ2-5	TRBV7-3	CASSLLPLSAGTSETQYF	TGTGCCAGCAGCTTACTACCTCTCTCAGCGGGAACTTCGGAGACCCAGTACTTC
.	few	TRBJ2-6	TRBV28	CASSPVLRRGAGANVLTF	TGTGCCAGCAGCCCCGTCCTGAGGCGGGGTGCTGGGGCCAACGTCCTGACTTTC
.	.	TRBJ2-2	TRBV27	CASSLSITGELFF	TGTGCCAGCAGTTTATCAATCACCGGGGAGCTGTTTTTT
.	.	TRBJ2-3	TRBV6-1	CASSESAGSTDTQYF	TGTGCCAGCAGTGAATCTGCGGGAAGCACAGATACGCAGTATTTT
.	.	TRBJ2-1	TRBV6-6	CASSYSRSGEQFF	TGTGCCAGCAGTTACTCGAGAAGTGGTGAGCAGTTCTTC